A selection of T cell receptor beta chains follows, all from one sample in a study of CD8 T cells in ankylosing spondylitis. TCRdb re-called the 5' RACE reads with MiXCR, one entry per CDR3 protein. The table has fewer than 25,000 distinct CDR3 sequences, over 10% seen once. The sample consisted of blood. The receptors come from a male donor with ankylosing spondylitis or in good health (not recorded which). The CDR3 runs from the conserved cysteine through the conserved F or W. D genes are given only for firm matches. Part of the rows lack a size; the others show once, few, many or a class for expanded clones.

v_gene	abundance	j_gene	len	d_gene	CDR3aa
TRBV12-3/TRBV12-4	-	TRBJ2-2	15	-	CASSQTRRDTGELFF
TRBV4-3	many	TRBJ1-1	15	-	CASSQDLRTGAEAFF
TRBV29-1	-	TRBJ2-3	14	TRBD1	CSDRQGASTDTQYF
TRBV25-1	many	TRBJ1-1	12	-	CASSDLMMGAFF
TRBV5-1	many	TRBJ1-4	17	TRBD1	CASSLGQGSSTNEKLFF
TRBV7-2	few	TRBJ1-1	13	-	CASSRTRAGEAFF
TRBV4-2	few	TRBJ2-1	14	-	CASSQEAGRNEQFF
TRBV6-2/TRBV6-3	many	TRBJ2-5	14	-	CASSYWAGRETQYF
TRBV7-3	few	TRBJ1-1	14	TRBD1	CASSSTGANTEAFF
TRBV28	-	TRBJ2-5	14	-	CASSLLRGQETQYF
TRBV6-4	-	TRBJ2-1	15	-	CASSVHGGPGNEQFF
TRBV2	-	TRBJ2-1	14	TRBD2	CASSPGLAGDEQFF